A selection of T cell receptor beta chains follows, all from one sample in a study of Ad26.COV2.S vaccination and SARS-CoV-2 variants. The assay was immunoSEQ multiplex PCR, and TCRdb's table has in-frame clones only and misses some. Here the sample spans over 400,000 clones, roughly 87% being singletons. Sequenced here: peripheral blood, sampled in a trial of Ad26.COV2.S vaccine versus placebo. These receptors originate from a person aged 18-65 years who received the Ad26.COV2.S COVID-19 vaccine or a placebo. Each CDR3 is given with its conserved first and last residue. Each record gives: J gene, CDR3 length, D gene, V gene, clone size, CDR3 protein, CDR3 DNA. The D gene is left open where the match is weak. Where a row states a size, it is once, few, many or the class of an expanded clone; other rows omit it.

TRBJ1-6 15 TRBD1 TRBV7-2 . CASSLQGARNSPLHF TGTGCCAGCAGCTTACAGGGGGCGAGGAATTCACCCCTCCACTTT
TRBJ1-2 13 . TRBV7-2 . CASSLGGGWGYTF TGTGCCAGCAGCTTAGGAGGGGGTTGGGGCTACACCTTC
TRBJ1-6 16 . TRBV7-6 . CASSTHKGTGLATLHF TGTGCCAGCAGCACCCACAAAGGCACAGGGTTGGCCACCCTCCACTTT
TRBJ1-2 14 TRBD1 TRBV4-1 . CASSPTGGFAGYTF TGCGCCAGCAGCCCAACAGGGGGGTTCGCTGGCTACACCTTC
TRBJ1-1 14 . TRBV11-3 . CASSLSSRDTEAFF TGTGCCAGCAGCTTAAGCTCCAGGGACACTGAAGCTTTCTTT
TRBJ1-1 14 . TRBV9 . CASSVESLDTEAFF TGTGCCAGCAGCGTAGAATCCCTAGACACTGAAGCTTTCTTT
TRBJ2-2 13 TRBD2 TRBV2 . CATQRGRGGELFF TGTGCCACCCAGCGGGGGCGGGGCGGGGAGCTGTTTTTT
TRBJ2-7 16 . TRBV5-1 . CASSLGDPGLVMEQYF TGCGCCAGCAGCTTGGGCGATCCGGGACTCGTTATGGAGCAGTACTTC
TRBJ2-3 14 . TRBV7-9 . CASSWSGSTDTQYF TGTGCCAGCAGCTGGAGCGGGAGCACAGATACGCAGTATTTT
TRBJ1-3 15 . TRBV7-9 once CASSLVRGAGNTIYF TGTGCCAGCAGCTTAGTGCGAGGAGCTGGAAACACCATATATTTT
TRBJ1-1 14 . TRBV4-3 . CASSQYRGTTEAFF TGCGCCAGCAGCCAATACCGGGGAACCACTGAAGCTTTCTTT
TRBJ1-3 18 TRBD1 TRBV6-1 . CASSEAVAGGSPGNTIYF TGTGCCAGCAGTGAAGCGGTGGCAGGGGGTTCGCCTGGAAACACCATATATTTT
TRBJ2-7 13 . TRBV5-5 . CASSLTDYYEQYF TGTGCCAGCAGCTTGACGGATTACTACGAGCAGTACTTC
TRBJ1-6 14 TRBD1 TRBV5-4 . CASSRQGSNSPLHF TGTGCCAGCAGCAGACAGGGAAGCAATTCACCCCTCCACTTT
TRBJ1-1 16 . TRBV28 . CASSLPPLGGVAEAFF TGTGCCAGCAGTTTACCCCCCCTGGGGGGGGTTGCTGAAGCTTTCTTT
TRBJ1-5 15 . TRBV28 . CASSPPGQMAQPQHF TGTGCCAGCAGTCCCCCCGGGCAAATGGCTCAGCCCCAGCATTTT
TRBJ2-5 15 TRBD1 TRBV5-4 . CASSKGTAYQETQYF TGTGCCAGCAGCAAGGGGACAGCGTACCAAGAGACCCAGTACTTC
TRBJ1-3 12 . TRBV2 . CASSEKGNTIYF TGTGCCAGCAGTGAAAAGGGAAACACCATATATTTT
TRBJ1-5 16 . TRBV28 . CASSLPGAGNNQPQHF TGTGCCAGCAGCCTACCGGGGGCTGGGAACAATCAGCCCCAGCATTTT
TRBJ2-3 17 TRBD2 TRBV5-6 . CASSARLTSGQTDTQYF TGTGCCAGCAGCGCCCGGCTGACTAGCGGGCAAACAGATACGCAGTATTTT
TRBJ2-1 14 TRBD2 TRBV7-2 . CATGTSGYYNEQFF TGTGCCACTGGGACTAGCGGGTATTACAATGAGCAGTTCTTC
TRBJ1-1 14 . TRBV5-4 . CASSNSGMNTEAFF TGTGCCAGCAGCAATTCAGGCATGAACACTGAAGCTTTCTTT
TRBJ1-3 14 . TRBV6-5 . CASSRGTTTNTIYF TGTGCCAGCAGCCGAGGGACAACTACCAACACCATATATTTT
TRBJ1-1 16 . TRBV7-2 . CASISLWAVGNTEAFF TGTGCCAGCATCAGCTTGTGGGCCGTGGGGAACACTGAAGCTTTCTTT
TRBJ2-1 11 . TRBV29-1 . CSASPQGAQFF TGCAGCGCCTCCCCACAGGGCGCGCAGTTCTTC
TRBJ2-5 12 . TRBV15 . CATSSPAATQYF TGTGCCACCAGCAGTCCAGCGGCGACCCAGTACTTC
TRBJ2-1 16 TRBD2 TRBV13 . CASSLTSGGSHNEQFF TGTGCCAGCAGCTTAACTAGCGGGGGATCCCACAATGAGCAGTTCTTC
TRBJ2-5 15 TRBD1 TRBV10-3 . CAIRRTGESLETQYF TGTGCCATCAGACGGACAGGGGAGAGTCTGGAGACCCAGTACTTC
TRBJ2-7 11 . TRBV20-1 few CSARQAYEQYF TGCAGTGCGCGACAGGCCTACGAGCAGTACTTC